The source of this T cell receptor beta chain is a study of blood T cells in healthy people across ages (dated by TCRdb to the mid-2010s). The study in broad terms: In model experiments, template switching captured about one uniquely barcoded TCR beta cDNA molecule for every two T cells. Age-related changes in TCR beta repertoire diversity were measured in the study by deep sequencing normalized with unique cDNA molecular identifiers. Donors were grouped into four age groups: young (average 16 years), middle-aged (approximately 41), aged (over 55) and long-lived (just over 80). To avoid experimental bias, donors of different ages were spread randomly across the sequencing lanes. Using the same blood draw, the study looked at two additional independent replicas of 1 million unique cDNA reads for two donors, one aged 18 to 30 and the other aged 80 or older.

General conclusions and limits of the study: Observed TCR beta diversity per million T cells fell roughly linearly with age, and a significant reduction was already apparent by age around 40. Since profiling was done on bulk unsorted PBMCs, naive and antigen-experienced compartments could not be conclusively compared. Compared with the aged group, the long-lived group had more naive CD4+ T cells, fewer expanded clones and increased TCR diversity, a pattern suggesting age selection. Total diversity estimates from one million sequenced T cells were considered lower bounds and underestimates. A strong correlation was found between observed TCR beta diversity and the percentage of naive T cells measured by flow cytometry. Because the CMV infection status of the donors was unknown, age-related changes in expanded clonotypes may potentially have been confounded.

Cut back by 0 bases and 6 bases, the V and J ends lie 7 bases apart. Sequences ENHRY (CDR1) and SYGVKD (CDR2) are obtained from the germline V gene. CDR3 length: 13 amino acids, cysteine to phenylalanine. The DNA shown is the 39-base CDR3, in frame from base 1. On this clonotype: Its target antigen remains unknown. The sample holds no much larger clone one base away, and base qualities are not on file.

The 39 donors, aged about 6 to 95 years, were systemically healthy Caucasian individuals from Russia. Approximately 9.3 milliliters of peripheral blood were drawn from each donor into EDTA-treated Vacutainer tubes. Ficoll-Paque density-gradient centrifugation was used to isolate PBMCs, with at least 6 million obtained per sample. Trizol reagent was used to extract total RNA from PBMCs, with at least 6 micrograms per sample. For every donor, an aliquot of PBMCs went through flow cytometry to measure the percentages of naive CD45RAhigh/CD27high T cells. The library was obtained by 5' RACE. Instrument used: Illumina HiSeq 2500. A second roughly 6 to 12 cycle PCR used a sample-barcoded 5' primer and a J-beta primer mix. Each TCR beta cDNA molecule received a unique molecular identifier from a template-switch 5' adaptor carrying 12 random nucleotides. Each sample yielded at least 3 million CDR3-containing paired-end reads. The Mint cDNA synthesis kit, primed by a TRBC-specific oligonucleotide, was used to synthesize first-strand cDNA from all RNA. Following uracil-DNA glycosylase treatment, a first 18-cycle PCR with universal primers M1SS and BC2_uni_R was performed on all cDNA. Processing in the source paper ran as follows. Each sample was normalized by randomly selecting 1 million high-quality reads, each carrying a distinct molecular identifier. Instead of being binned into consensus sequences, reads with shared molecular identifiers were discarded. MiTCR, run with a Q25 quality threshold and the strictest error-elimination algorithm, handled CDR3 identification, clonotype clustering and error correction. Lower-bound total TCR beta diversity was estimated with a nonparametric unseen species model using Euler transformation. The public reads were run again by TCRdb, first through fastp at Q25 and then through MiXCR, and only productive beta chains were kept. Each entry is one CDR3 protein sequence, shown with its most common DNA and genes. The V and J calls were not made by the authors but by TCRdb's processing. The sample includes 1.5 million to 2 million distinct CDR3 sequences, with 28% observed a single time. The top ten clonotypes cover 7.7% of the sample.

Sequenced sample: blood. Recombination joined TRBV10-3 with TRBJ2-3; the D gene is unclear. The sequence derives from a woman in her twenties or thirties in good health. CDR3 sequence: CAISESTGDTQYF. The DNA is TGTGCCATCAGTGAGTCGACTGGGGATACGCAGTATTTT.